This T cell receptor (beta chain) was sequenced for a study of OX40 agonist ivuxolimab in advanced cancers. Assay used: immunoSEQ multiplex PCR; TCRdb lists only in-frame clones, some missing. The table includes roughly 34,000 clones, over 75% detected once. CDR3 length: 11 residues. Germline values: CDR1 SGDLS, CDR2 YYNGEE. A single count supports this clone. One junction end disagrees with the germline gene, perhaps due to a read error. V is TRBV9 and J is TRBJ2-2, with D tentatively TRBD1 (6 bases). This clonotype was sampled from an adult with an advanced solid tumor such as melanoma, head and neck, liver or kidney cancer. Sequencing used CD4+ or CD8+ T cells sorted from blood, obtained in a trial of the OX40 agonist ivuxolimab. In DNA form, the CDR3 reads TGTGCCAGCAGAGGAAACAGGGAACTGTTTTTT. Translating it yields CASRGNRELFF.